A few counts support the clone carrying this TCR beta chain. The data originate from a study of cytomegalovirus exposure and HLA in healthy donors. The PCR ran on 60 Vbeta and 13 Jbeta primers. Sequenced by immunoSEQ multiplex PCR; TCRdb stores in-frame clones only, minus some. The table has approximately 210,000 clones, about nine tenths seen once; the top ten hold around 1.2%. The source is a man in his thirties or forties in good health and CMV-seronegative. Sequenced: PBMCs.

CDR3 DNA sequence: TGTGCCAGCAGCTATACCGGGGAAGCTTTCTTT. Translating it yields CASSYTGEAFF. The V call is TRBV28, the J call TRBJ1-1; D ambiguous. This CDR3 is 11 amino acids long. Germline CDR1 is MDHEN and CDR2 is SYDVKM. Trimming cost V 6 bases and J 8 bases, with 10 bases left between them.